Detailed here is one TCR beta chain. Its antigen is unidentified. For the second PCR, which ran for 7 to 11 cycles, a sample-barcoded 5' primer and a J-beta primer mix were used. All cDNA molecules were each tagged by a template-switch adaptor with 12 random nucleotides. MiXCR, run by TCRdb on the 5' RACE reads, gives a single entry per CDR3 protein. Of 600,000 to 850,000 distinct CDR3 sequences listed, 43% are singletons. The data derive from a study of blood T cells in healthy people across ages. Peripheral blood was drawn, approximately 9.4 milliliters per donor. Trimming removed 3 bases from V and 0 bases from J, with 15 bases in between. In germline, CDR1 is SGHDN, CDR2 FVKESK. This CDR3 has 17 residues. Study-wide results and limits: Whereas aged donors had fewer naive CD4+ cells, long-lived donors had more of them and higher diversity. CMV infection status of these donors was not known.

The V call is TRBV14, the J call TRBJ2-1, with D unresolved. The receptor comes from a woman between 55 and 75 years old in good health. The sequencing sample was made of blood. DNA for the CDR3: TGTGCCAGCAGCCAGGGGTGGCTATCGAGCTCCTACAATGAGCAGTTCTTC. Its protein is CASSQGWLSSSYNEQFF.